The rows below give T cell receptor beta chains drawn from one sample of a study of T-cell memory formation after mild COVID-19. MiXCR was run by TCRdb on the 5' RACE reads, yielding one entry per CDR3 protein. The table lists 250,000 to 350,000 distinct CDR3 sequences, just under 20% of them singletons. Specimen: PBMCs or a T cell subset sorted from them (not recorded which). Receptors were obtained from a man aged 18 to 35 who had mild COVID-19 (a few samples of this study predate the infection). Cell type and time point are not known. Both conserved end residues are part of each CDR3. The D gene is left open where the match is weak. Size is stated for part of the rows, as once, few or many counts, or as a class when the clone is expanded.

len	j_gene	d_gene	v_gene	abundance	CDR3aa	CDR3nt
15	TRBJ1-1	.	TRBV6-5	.	CASSYSGGLRTEAFF	TGTGCCAGCAGTTACTCGGGTGGGCTGCGCACTGAAGCTTTCTTT
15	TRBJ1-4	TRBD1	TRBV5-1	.	CASSSQGAQGEKLYF	TGCGCCAGCAGCTCCCAGGGGGCCCAGGGTGAAAAACTGTATTTT
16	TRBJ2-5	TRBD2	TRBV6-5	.	CASSYSGRGKQETQYF	TGTGCCAGCAGTTACTCGGGGCGGGGGAAGCAAGAGACCCAGTACTTC
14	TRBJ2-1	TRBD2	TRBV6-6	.	CASGLAGASNEQFF	TGTGCCAGCGGACTAGCGGGGGCCTCCAATGAGCAGTTCTTC
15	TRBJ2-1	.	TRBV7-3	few	CASSLSGPPGDEQFF	TGTGCCAGCAGCTTATCGGGCCCCCCGGGAGATGAGCAGTTCTTC
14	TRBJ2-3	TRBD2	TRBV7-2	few	CASSSGGITDTQYF	TGTGCCAGCAGTTCGGGGGGGATCACAGATACGCAGTATTTT
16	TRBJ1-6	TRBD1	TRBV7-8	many	CASRGDRESYNSPLHF	TGTGCCAGCAGGGGGGACAGGGAGTCCTATAATTCACCCCTCCACTTT
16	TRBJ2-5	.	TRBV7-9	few	CASSPSFGAGGETQYF	TGTGCCAGCAGCCCTAGCTTCGGGGCCGGGGGAGAGACCCAGTACTTC
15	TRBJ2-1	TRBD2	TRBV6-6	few	CASNLAGGLNNEQFF	TGTGCCAGCAACCTAGCGGGGGGGTTGAACAATGAGCAGTTCTTC
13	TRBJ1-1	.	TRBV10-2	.	CASKPRANTEAFF	TGCGCGAGCAAGCCCAGGGCGAACACTGAAGCTTTCTTT
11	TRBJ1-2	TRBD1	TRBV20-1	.	CSAPQGGGYTF	TGCAGTGCTCCCCAGGGGGGTGGCTACACCTTC
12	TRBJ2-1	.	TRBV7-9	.	CATPGAANEQFF	TGTGCCACCCCAGGGGCCGCCAATGAGCAGTTCTTC
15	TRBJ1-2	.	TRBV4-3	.	CASSQGEGVGYGYTF	TGCGCCAGCAGCCAGGGGGAAGGGGTCGGCTATGGCTACACCTTC
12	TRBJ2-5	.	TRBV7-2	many	CASSLADETQYF	TGTGCCAGCAGCTTGGCAGACGAGACCCAGTACTTC
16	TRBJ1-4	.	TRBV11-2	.	CASSLERGAGIEKLFF	TGTGCCAGCAGCTTAGAGAGGGGCGCCGGTATTGAAAAACTGTTTTTT
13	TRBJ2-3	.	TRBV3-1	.	CASSRSTGDTQYF	TGTGCCAGCAGCCGCTCAACAGGGGATACGCAGTATTTT
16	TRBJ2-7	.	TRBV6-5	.	CASSYSLQGGPYEQYF	TGTGCCAGCAGTTACTCGCTTCAGGGGGGCCCCTACGAGCAGTACTTC
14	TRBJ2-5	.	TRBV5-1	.	CASSPLSPEETQYF	TGCGCCAGCAGCCCCCTGTCTCCAGAAGAGACCCAGTACTTC
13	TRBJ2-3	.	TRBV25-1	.	CATQGFSTDTQYF	TGTGCCACCCAGGGGTTTAGCACAGATACGCAGTATTTT
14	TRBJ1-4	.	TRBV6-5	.	CASSYRARNEKLFF	TGTGCCAGCAGCTACAGGGCGAGGAATGAAAAACTGTTTTTT
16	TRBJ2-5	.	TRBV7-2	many	CASSLAKGLDQETQYF	TGTGCCAGCAGCTTAGCGAAGGGGCTGGACCAAGAGACCCAGTACTTC
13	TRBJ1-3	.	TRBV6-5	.	CASKYSSGNTIYF	TGTGCCAGCAAGTACAGCTCTGGAAACACCATATATTTT
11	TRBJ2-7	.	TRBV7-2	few	CASSLPYEQYF	TGTGCCAGCAGCCTGCCTTACGAGCAGTACTTC
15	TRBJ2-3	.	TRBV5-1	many	CASSLASVLRDTQYF	TGCGCCAGCAGCTTGGCCTCCGTCCTGCGGGATACGCAGTATTTT
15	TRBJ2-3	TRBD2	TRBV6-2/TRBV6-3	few	CASSYGLAGGQTQYF	TGTGCCAGCAGTTACGGACTAGCGGGGGGTCAGACGCAGTATTTT
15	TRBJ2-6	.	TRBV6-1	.	CASLFGQSGANVLTF	TGTGCCAGCCTCTTCGGACAGTCTGGGGCCAACGTCCTGACTTTC
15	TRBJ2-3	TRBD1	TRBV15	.	CATSRSQTGATAQYF	TGTGCCACCAGCAGATCGCAGACAGGGGCGACTGCGCAGTATTTT
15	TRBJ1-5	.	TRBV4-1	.	CASSPRAVSNQPQHF	TGCGCCAGCAGCCCCCGGGCGGTAAGCAATCAGCCCCAGCATTTT
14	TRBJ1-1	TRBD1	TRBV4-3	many	CASSRTGGVPEAFF	TGCGCCAGCAGCCGGACAGGGGGGGTCCCAGAAGCTTTCTTT
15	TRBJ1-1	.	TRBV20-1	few	CSVDPPPGWNTEAFF	TGCAGTGTTGATCCCCCGCCAGGGTGGAACACTGAAGCTTTCTTT
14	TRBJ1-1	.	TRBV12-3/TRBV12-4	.	CASSFQGANTEAFF	TGTGCCAGCAGTTTTCAAGGGGCGAACACTGAAGCTTTCTTT
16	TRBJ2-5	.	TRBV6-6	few	CASSRFGTSYQETQYF	TGTGCCAGCAGTCGGTTCGGGACTTCGTACCAAGAGACCCAGTACTTC
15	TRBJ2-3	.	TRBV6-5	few	CASSYSRGGTDTQYF	TGTGCCAGCAGTTACTCGCGGGGCGGCACAGATACGCAGTATTTT
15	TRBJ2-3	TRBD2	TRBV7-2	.	CASSLGTSGGFTQYF	TGTGCCAGCAGCTTAGGGACTAGCGGGGGGTTTACGCAGTATTTT
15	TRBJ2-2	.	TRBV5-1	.	CASSVQASDTGELFF	TGCGCCAGCAGCGTACAGGCGTCGGACACCGGGGAGCTGTTTTTT
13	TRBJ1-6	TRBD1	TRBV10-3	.	CAIGRDSNSPLHF	TGTGCCATCGGCCGGGACAGTAATTCACCCCTCCACTTT
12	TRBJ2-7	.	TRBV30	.	CAWSGQAYEQYF	TGTGCCTGGAGTGGCCAGGCCTACGAGCAGTACTTC
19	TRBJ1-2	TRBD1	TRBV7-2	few	CASSLLPGTAPGSGYGYTF	TGTGCCAGCAGCCTTCTCCCTGGGACAGCGCCTGGCAGCGGCTATGGCTACACCTTC
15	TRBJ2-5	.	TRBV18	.	CASSPPMTGMETQYF	TGTGCCAGCTCACCACCGATGACGGGGATGGAGACCCAGTACTTC
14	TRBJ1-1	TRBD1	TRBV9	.	CASSETQGETEAFF	TGTGCCAGCAGCGAGACCCAGGGGGAGACTGAAGCTTTCTTT
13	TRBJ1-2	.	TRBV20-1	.	CSAGTNGPGGYTF	TGCAGTGCGGGGACAAACGGACCGGGGGGCTACACCTTC
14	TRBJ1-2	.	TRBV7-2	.	CASRPGVLLIGYTF	TGTGCCAGCAGGCCAGGTGTACTGCTAATCGGCTACACCTTC
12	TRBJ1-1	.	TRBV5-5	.	CASSFAVTEAFF	TGTGCCAGCAGTTTCGCGGTGACGGAAGCTTTCTTT
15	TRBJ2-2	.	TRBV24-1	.	CATSDWGQNTGELFF	TGTGCCACCAGTGATTGGGGACAGAACACCGGGGAGCTGTTTTTT